This TCR beta chain derives from a study of Graves' ophthalmopathy and Graves' hyperthyroidism. Transcripts of RNA were the source for amplifying TCR beta CDR3 regions. Second-round multiplex PCR followed a first-round RT-PCR using HTBI primers. Via MiXCR, TCRdb re-called the multiplex PCR reads, giving one row per CDR3 protein. The table shows roughly 610,000 distinct CDR3 sequences, with about 20% occurring only once. At least ten counts were recorded for this clonotype. The source of this sequence is a woman between 18 and 29 years old with stable Graves' hyperthyroidism. Some clones in this sample may be carry-over from other donors' samples. The sequenced sample consisted of peripheral blood.

CDR3 bases: TGTGCCAGCAGGCCAGCGATGAACACTGAAGCTTTCTTT. This translates into CASRPAMNTEAFF. This chain links TRBV6-2 or TRBV6-3 with TRBJ1-1; D call uncertain. CDR3 length: 13 amino acids. Germline values: CDR1 MNHEY, CDR2 SVGEGT. V dropped 6 bases and J dropped 0 bases, with 8 bases sitting between them.